The T cell receptor beta chain described here comes from a study of T cell repertoires in cytomegalovirus infection (dated 2019 in TCRdb). With regard to the full study: The peptide stimulations were aimed at well-studied HLA-B-restricted epitopes as well as recently identified HLA-C-restricted CMV epitopes, whose presentation resists viral immunomodulation. Donor HLA type was relevant to the analysis, as public TCR beta signatures indicated carriage of CMV infection together with the matching HLA type.

Paper-wide results and their limitations: The ex vivo response was dominated by HLA-C-restricted CMV-specific TCR beta clonotypes, and the single most frequent clonotype in two of eight donors was supplied by these HLA-C-restricted clonotypes. Carriers of CMV infection plus the relevant HLA type were discriminated by the cumulative frequency of public TCR beta family members in the study cohort and in an independent roughly 340-donor cohort.

There are a few counts of this clonotype. Its antigen is currently not known. Nothing much larger sits one base from this clone, and base qualities are not available. These reads were obtained on an Illumina HiSeq 1500. TCRdb applied fastp at Q25 and MiXCR to the public reads, then kept only in-frame beta chains. Identical CDR3 protein sequences are pooled into one entry, listed with their most common genes and DNA. The sample table records more than 95,000 distinct CDR3 sequences; over 25% of these occur just once. Around three fifths of the sample is held by the ten biggest clonotypes. V is cut by 6 bases and J by 6 bases, and the space between the germline ends is 19 bases. The CDR3 measures 15 amino acids from cysteine to phenylalanine. Only CDR3 DNA remains: 45 bases, in frame from the first base. What this sample's treatment or condition label stands for: in vitro stimulation with specific CMV peptide epitopes to enrich CMV-specific T cells.

In this chain, TRBV12-3 or TRBV12-4 is recombined with TRBJ2-3, with a tentative D gene TRBD1 over 7 matching bases. The receptor was derived from a human donor in good health (CMV status not recorded). Some clones in this sample may be carry-over from other donors' samples. The sample here was CD8+ T cells from cultured PBMCs, taken from culture after CMV antigen stimulation. CDR3 reads: CASRLTGGGADTQYF. The sequence in DNA is TGTGCCAGCAGGTTAACTGGAGGGGGCGCGGATACGCAGTATTTT.